What follows are 26 T cell receptor beta chains derived from one specimen sequenced in a study of response to subunit inactivated influenza vaccine. Each CDR3 protein gets one entry after TCRdb re-called the RT-PCR reads with MiXCR. The top ten clones hold around a tenth of a sample with 710,000 or so distinct CDR3 sequences, about a sixth of them seen once. The material was PBMCs from blood, obtained approximately 12 days after vaccination. The receptors shown here come from a man in his fifties who received an inactivated influenza vaccine.

This chain links TRBV29-1 with TRBJ2-5; no definite D call. This CDR3 has 12 residues. The germline gives CDR1 SQVTM, CDR2 ANQGSEA. Between the trimmed V and J ends, which lost 4 bases and 1 base, there was a span of 7 bases. The CDR3 coding sequence is TGCAGCGTTGGATCAGCCCAAGAGACCCAGTACTTC. This codes for CSVGSAQETQYF.

V is TRBV5-4 and J is TRBJ1-1, with D possibly TRBD1 on 5 matching bases. Germline values: CDR1 SGHNT, CDR2 YYREEE (reference sequence). Deletions cut 4 bases from V and 1 base from J, with 14 bases between. The CDR3 is 15 residues long. The CDR3: CASSNKDRPNTEAFF. Here the CDR3 DNA reads TGTGCCAGCAGCAATAAAGACAGACCGAACACTGAAGCTTTCTTT.

This clonotype was detected once. The rearrangement uses TRBV20-1 and TRBJ2-7; 8 nucleotides line up with TRBD2. Per the germline V gene, CDR1 is DFQATT and CDR2 is SNEGSKA (reference sequence). With V trimmed by 6 bases and J by 4 bases, 14 bases remained unmatched. The CDR3 spans 15 residues. The CDR3 DNA is TGCAGTGCAACCCGCGCCGGGGGGGACGGGTACGAGCAGTACTTC. Translated, it gives CSATRAGGDGYEQYF.

This clonotype was seen more than once but under ten times. CDR3 loop: CASSLTRGAGTGELFF. As DNA, the CDR3 is TGCGCCAGCAGCTTGACCAGGGGGGCCGGCACCGGGGAGCTGTTTTTT. This chain links TRBV5-1 with TRBJ2-2; the D gene is possibly TRBD1 (7 bases). This CDR3 has 16 amino acids. The germline V and J ends were trimmed by 1 base and 4 bases, with 14 bases remaining between them. The germline CDR1 and CDR2 sequences are SGHRS and YFSETQ.

A few counts support this clonotype. The rearrangement joins TRBV5-6 to TRBJ2-7; the D gene is possibly TRBD1 (5 bases). V shed 4 bases and J shed 2 bases, with 16 bases lying between them. CDR3 size: 15 residues. Looked up from germline, CDR1 is SGHDT and CDR2 is YYEEEE. CDR3 sequence reads: CASSPVAGSAYEQYF. The DNA of the CDR3 is TGTGCCAGCAGCCCGGTAGCAGGGTCAGCCTACGAGCAGTACTTC.

Many counts were recorded for this clonotype. The chain employs TRBV12-3 or TRBV12-4 and TRBJ2-4; D is unclear. The ends were cut back, 3 bases at V and 3 bases at J, with 9 bases in the middle. CDR3 length: 14 residues. CDR3 loop: CASSLASVKNIQYF. The CDR3 region has the DNA TGTGCCAGCAGTTTGGCGTCAGTCAAAAACATTCAGTACTTC.

This clonotype has ten or more counts. V gene TRBV20-1 combines with J gene TRBJ2-1; a possible D gene is TRBD1 (6 bases). Germline V CDR1 and CDR2: DFQATT, SNEGSKA (reference sequence). This CDR3 region has 13 residues. Trimming left V 3 bases short and J 5 bases short, with 11 bases between. The CDR3 region is CSASQDRNNEQFF. The CDR3 coding sequence is TGCAGTGCTAGCCAGGACAGAAACAATGAGCAGTTCTTC.

This clonotype was found a few times. V gene TRBV4-3 combines with J gene TRBJ2-2; D unresolved. Looked up from germline, CDR1 is LGHNA and CDR2 is YSLEER. The CDR3 covers 16 residues. The V end lost 0 bases, the J end lost 5 bases, and 13 bases lay between the germline ends. CDR3 sequence (DNA): TGCGCCAGCAGCCAAGATCGGTCGGCGAGAACCGGGGAGCTGTTTTTT. Its translation is CASSQDRSARTGELFF.

The chain joins TRBV18 to TRBJ2-2; D is ambiguous. Trimming cost V 0 bases and J 7 bases, with 6 bases left between them. This CDR3 contains 13 residues. Germline V CDR1 and CDR2: KGHSH, LQKENI. In DNA, the CDR3 is TGTGCCAGCTCACCACCAAGTTTCGGGGAGCTGTTTTTT. This sequence encodes CASSPPSFGELFF. Supplemented by reference TRBV18 and TRBJ2-2, the full variable domain reads NAGVMQNPRHLVRRRGQEARLRCSPMKGHSHVYWYRQLPEEGLKFMVYLQKENIIDESGMPKERFSAEFPKEGPSILRIQQVVRGDSAAYFCASSPPSFGELFFGEGSRLTVL.

Many counts were recorded for this clonotype. This chain connects TRBV10-3 to TRBJ2-7, with D tentatively TRBD1 or TRBD2 (6 bases each). Germline V gene lookup returns CDR1 ENHRY and CDR2 SYGVKD. The CDR3 covers 15 residues. V was shortened by 3 bases and J by 1 base, with 13 bases between the two germline ends. CDR3 sequence: CAISDPGAKSYEQYF. CDR3 DNA: TGTGCCATCAGTGACCCGGGGGCGAAATCCTACGAGCAGTACTTC.

This sequence joins TRBV15 and TRBJ1-2, with a weak D call TRBD1 (5 bases). Looked up from germline, CDR1 is LNHNV and CDR2 is YYDKDF (reference sequence). This CDR3 is 15 amino acids long. V was pared by 2 bases and J by 5 bases, with 15 bases between. The CDR3 is CATSRSHRDLYGYTF. CDR3 coding DNA: TGTGCCACCAGCAGATCTCACCGGGACCTTTATGGCTACACCTTC.

The genes are TRBV20-1 and TRBJ2-7; D uncertain. The CDR3 is 12 amino acids. The V end lost 4 bases, the J end lost 9 bases, and 16 bases lay between the germline ends. The germline V gene has CDR1 DFQATT and CDR2 SNEGSKA (reference sequence). CDR3 region: CSATYLGPAQYF. The DNA for the CDR3 is TGCAGTGCTACCTATCTCGGTCCAGCGCAGTACTTC.

This clonotype has more than one count but fewer than ten. J is TRBJ2-1 and V is TRBV29-1; D uncertain. The V end lost 7 bases, the J end lost 0 bases, and 10 bases lay between the germline ends. The CDR3 is 13 amino acids. The V gene's germline CDR1 is SQVTM and CDR2 ANQGSEA. The CDR3: CSGVADSYNEQFF. The CDR3, as DNA: TGCAGCGGGGTGGCTGACTCCTACAATGAGCAGTTCTTC.

This clonotype was seen a handful of times. The CDR3 loop is CASSPQDLSYNEQFF. The CDR3 DNA reads as TGTGCCAGCTCACCACAGGACCTCTCCTACAATGAGCAGTTCTTC. The gene calls are TRBV18 and TRBJ2-1; D is uncertain. The V end lost 1 base, the J end lost 0 bases, and 7 bases lay between the germline ends. The CDR3 consists of 15 residues. Germline V gene data show CDR1 as KGHSH and CDR2 as LQKENI.

This clonotype was seen only a few times. The V gene is TRBV29-1, the J gene TRBJ2-4, with D uncertain. Between the trimmed V and J ends, which lost 1 base and 2 bases, there was a span of 6 bases. Germline V CDR1 and CDR2: SQVTM, ANQGSEA. CDR3 length: 13 amino acids. CDR3 DNA: TGCAGCGTTGAAGGAAATACCAAAAACATTCAGTACTTC. Protein: CSVEGNTKNIQYF.

This clonotype was seen more than once but under ten times. This chain uses TRBV29-1 with TRBJ2-5; TRBD1 aligns across 8 bases. After removal of 6 bases from V and 5 bases from J, the junction contained 8 bases not matched to a gene. Germline V gives CDR1 SQVTM, CDR2 ANQGSEA. The CDR3 runs to 13 residues. CDR3 DNA sequence: TGCAGCGTCGCCGGGACAGGCAAGGAGACCCAGTACTTC. As protein: CSVAGTGKETQYF. The full variable domain, rest sourced from reference TRBV29-1 and TRBJ2-5, is SAVISQKPSRDICQRGTSLTIQCQVDSQVTMMFWYRQQPGQSLTLIATANQGSEATYESGFVIDKFPISRPNLTFSTLTVSNMSPEDSSIYLCSVAGTGKETQYFGPGTRLLVL.

V is TRBV28 and J is TRBJ2-4; 14 nucleotides line up with TRBD2. The germline gives CDR1 MDHEN, CDR2 SYDVKM. V shed 8 bases and J 8 bases; nucleotides not matched to a gene: 11. The CDR3 covers 16 residues. The CDR3 DNA is TGTGCCAGCGCCAAGCCCGGACTAGCGGGAGGTCACATTCAGTACTTC. Amino acid sequence: CASAKPGLAGGHIQYF. Based on the CDR3 plus reference TRBV28 and TRBJ2-4, the full variable domain is DVKVTQSSRYLVKRTGEKVFLECVQDMDHENMFWYRQDPGLGLRLIYFSYDVKMKEKGDIPEGYSVSREKKERFSLILESASTNQTSMYLCASAKPGLAGGHIQYFGAGTRLSVL.

The V gene is TRBV9, the J gene TRBJ2-2; tentatively, D is TRBD1 (6 bases). Germline V gives CDR1 SGDLS, CDR2 YYNGEE. There are 13 residues in the CDR3. The ends were cut back, 6 bases at V and 5 bases at J, with 11 bases in the middle. CDR3 bases: TGTGCCAGCAATAGTAGGGGGACCGGGGAGCTGTTTTTT. Translating gives CASNSRGTGELFF. The entire variable domain, with the rest obtained from reference TRBV9 and TRBJ2-2, is as follows: DSGVTQTPKHLITATGQRVTLRCSPRSGDLSVYWYQQSLDQGLQFLIQYYNGEERAKGNILERFSAQQFPDLHSELNLSSLELGDSALYFCASNSRGTGELFFGEGSRLTVL.

This rearrangement joins TRBV7-2 to TRBJ1-1, with D uncertain. Germline assignment: CDR1 SGHTA and CDR2 FQGNSA. The V end lost 1 base, the J end lost 0 bases, and 12 bases lay between the germline ends. This CDR3 comprises 16 residues. CDR3 in DNA: TGTGCCAGCAGCTTAGGCCCAGAGCCGATGAACACTGAAGCTTTCTTT. Protein: CASSLGPEPMNTEAFF. The entire variable domain, with the rest obtained from reference TRBV7-2 and TRBJ1-1, is as follows: GAGVSQSPSNKVTEKGKDVELRCDPISGHTALYWYRQSLGQGLEFLIYFQGNSAPDKSGLPSDRFSAERTGGSVSTLTIQRTQQEDSAVYLCASSLGPEPMNTEAFFGQGTRLTVV.

This clonotype was found a few times. J is TRBJ2-1 and V is TRBV4-3, with D perhaps TRBD1 or TRBD2 (6 bases each). The length of the CDR3 is 15 residues. V was clipped by 0 bases and J by 9 bases, with 15 bases between them. Germline V gene sequence: CDR1 LGHNA, CDR2 YSLEER. CDR3 nucleotide sequence: TGCGCCAGCAGCCAAGATAGTCGGGGGCCATTTGAGCAGTTCTTC. This gives the protein CASSQDSRGPFEQFF.

There are a few counts of this clonotype. This rearrangement joins TRBV5-1 to TRBJ1-2; D gene unclear. Germline-derived CDR1 and CDR2 are SGHRS and YFSETQ. This CDR3 spans 13 amino acids. Trimming took off 0 bases at V and 8 bases at J, with 11 bases between the two ends. For the CDR3, the DNA is TGCGCCAGCAGCTTGGCAGCCGTGGGAGGCTACACCTTC. Translated, it gives CASSLAAVGGYTF.

The chain links TRBV20-1 to TRBJ1-6, with D uncertain. With 3 bases removed from V and 7 bases from J, the gap between germline ends came to 13 bases. The CDR3 sequence is 14 residues long. Germline V CDR1 and CDR2: DFQATT, SNEGSKA (reference sequence). The CDR3 bases are TGCAGTGCTAGTTTTGGGATGGGGAATTCACCCCTCCACTTT. Amino acid sequence: CSASFGMGNSPLHF.

This sequence joins TRBV20-1 and TRBJ2-2; possibly TRBD1 or TRBD2 for D (5 bases each). Germline V gives CDR1 DFQATT, CDR2 SNEGSKA (reference sequence). CDR3 size: 14 residues. The V end lost 4 bases, the J end lost 3 bases, and 12 bases lay between the germline ends. For the CDR3, the DNA is TGCAGTGCTATTCGCAGGGAGTACACCGGGGAGCTGTTTTTT. Amino acids: CSAIRREYTGELFF.

The gene calls are TRBV14 and TRBJ2-1; D is uncertain. Germline CDR1 is SGHDN and CDR2 is FVKESK. Trimming pared 3 bases from V and 8 bases from J, leaving 17 bases between. The CDR3 runs to 15 residues. The CDR3 reads CASSQRLVSSDEQFF. The CDR3 region has the DNA TGTGCCAGCAGCCAGAGACTTGTAAGTTCGGATGAGCAGTTCTTC.

The V gene is TRBV2, the J gene TRBJ2-3; D gene ambiguous. The V end lost 2 bases, the J end lost 2 bases, and 11 bases lay between the germline ends. CDR1 is SNHLY, CDR2 FYNNEI, per germline. The CDR3 is 15 amino acids. The DNA of the CDR3 is TGTGCCAGCAGTGAAAGTGGGGTGACCACAGATACGCAGTATTTT. Protein: CASSESGVTTDTQYF.

This sequence joins TRBV20-1 and TRBJ2-5; TRBD1 aligns across 7 bases. V gave up 7 bases and J gave up 1 base; unmatched junction bases: 3. This CDR3 spans 12 amino acids. The germline gives CDR1 DFQATT, CDR2 SNEGSKA (reference sequence). This chain's CDR3 is CSGQGAQETQYF. CDR3 coding DNA: TGCAGTGGACAGGGTGCCCAAGAGACCCAGTACTTC.